Below, 4 T cell receptor beta chains from the same sample are listed, as sequenced in a study of T cell responses to AZD1222 COVID-19 vaccine. The table came from immunoSEQ multiplex PCR; TCRdb's copy has only in-frame clones and leaves some out. The sample shows 110,000 or so clones, roughly nine tenths of them seen only once. This specimen was peripheral blood, taken on day 0 of AZD1222 vaccination. The receptors stem from an adult in good health.

This clone appeared a single time. J is TRBJ1-3 and V is TRBV6-5; D is unclear. The ends were cut back, 5 bases at V and 3 bases at J, with 11 bases in the middle. The CDR3 runs 14 residues. Germline V lookup: CDR1 MNHEY, CDR2 SVGAGI. The CDR3 nucleotides are TGTGCCAGCAGTCCGGTTCGGGGTGGAAACACCATATATTTT. Its protein is CASSPVRGGNTIYF.

V gene TRBV6-5 combines with J gene TRBJ1-2, with D unclear. V was cut by 4 bases and J by 8 bases, with 11 bases left in between. The CDR3 runs to 12 residues. From germline, CDR1 is MNHEY and CDR2 SVGAGI. CDR3 sequence: CASSLGGRGYTF. The CDR3 nucleotides are TGTGCCAGCAGTTTAGGTGGCAGGGGCTACACCTTC.

The genes are TRBV2 and TRBJ1-3; perhaps TRBD1 as D (5 bases). From germline, CDR1 is SNHLY and CDR2 FYNNEI. The CDR3 contains 14 residues. Trimming pared 7 bases from V and 0 bases from J, leaving 10 bases between. DNA of the CDR3: TGTGCCAGCACCGACAGAAGCTCTGGAAACACCATATATTTT. Translated, it gives CASTDRSSGNTIYF.

The V call is TRBV6-5, the J call TRBJ1-1; 11 bases are a match to TRBD1. Losses at the gene ends were 8 bases for V and 3 bases for J; bases not matched to a gene: 2. CDR1 and CDR2 from the germline V gene are MNHEY and SVGAGI. The CDR3 has 13 residues. CDR3 sequence reads: CASRDRGDTEAFF. The CDR3 nucleotides read TGTGCCAGCCGGGACAGGGGGGACACTGAAGCTTTCTTT.